This T cell receptor (beta chain) originates from a study of blood T cell repertoires in COVID-19 (dated by TCRdb to about 2020). Concerning the study at large: The collaborator samples originated in the United States, Italy and Spain and spanned the acute and convalescent phases of COVID-19. A de-identified subject ID, COVID-19 status, age in years and sex were almost always included in the sample metadata. Where available, HLA class I and class II types were obtained from metadata supplied by the sample provider rather than from assay-based typing. The repertoires were made available in a free public database intended to serve as a resource for research on the immune response to SARS-CoV-2. Subjects who had been exposed to COVID-19, were actively infected with it, or had recovered from it provided the deeply sampled blood TCRbeta repertoires that made up the dataset. Samples came from the ongoing ImmuneRACE study (first 160 participants) plus 1,254 subjects from 6 global collaborators. The prospective study material was composed of cDNA or gDNA derived from T cells, B-cell-depleted T cells, or PBMCs. The study at large found these results: The quantity of clinical and demographic metadata differed by source and by participant and was supplied without curation.

The V end loses 0 bases and the J end loses 6 bases, and a stretch of 10 bases separates them. The CDR3 runs 13 amino acids, cysteine and phenylalanine included. The read is trimmed to its CDR3 DNA, 39 bases read in frame from base 1. CDR1 and CDR2 (SGDLS, YYNGEE) derive from the germline V gene. TCRbeta CDR3 regions were amplified from genomic DNA using the immunoSEQ Assay, a bias-controlled multiplex PCR. The paper's processing steps were these. Nucleated cell counts per sample were estimated from amplification of reference gene primers within the assay. Sequence reads were collapsed and filtered to measure the absolute abundance of every unique TCRbeta CDR3 rearrangement. For each sample, productive Simpson clonality was calculated by taking the square root of Simpson's diversity index across productive rearrangements. This is the immuneACCESS table as TCRdb keeps it, with only in-frame sequences that have V and J called. A part of the clones is gone; compared with another copy, unresolved V genes explain less than half, and the rest is unexplained. Clonal size and the V and J genes are those of that table, whereas D and trimming came from the DNA. Present in this sample are 350,000 to 400,000 clones, roughly 88% of which were seen just once. The top ten hold about 0.89% of the sample.

Regarding this clone: Its antigen remains undetermined. Within one base of it there is no much larger clone, and no base qualities were kept.

Enrolling through a virtual design, the prospective study's participants ranged in age from roughly 18 to 89 years and lived across 24 United States geographic areas. In the prospective study, participants were assigned to cohorts based on the clinical history participants reported in a screening survey and a study questionnaire. Mobile phlebotomists in the prospective study collected whole blood, serum and a nasopharyngeal or oropharyngeal swab from every participant. Prospective study participants could optionally give additional blood draws and questionnaires over a roughly 2-month period. Blood samples from the prospective study were shipped frozen or at room temperature prior to DNA extraction.

The chain couples TRBV9 to TRBJ2-7; the D gene lacks a confident call. This receptor was identified in a woman in her twenties or thirties with acute COVID-19. The source material was PBMCs or T cells enriched from blood (not recorded which). At the DNA level, the sequence is TGTGCCAGCAGCGTAGACTCCAACGGCGAGCAGTACTTC. Its product reads: CASSVDSNGEQYF.